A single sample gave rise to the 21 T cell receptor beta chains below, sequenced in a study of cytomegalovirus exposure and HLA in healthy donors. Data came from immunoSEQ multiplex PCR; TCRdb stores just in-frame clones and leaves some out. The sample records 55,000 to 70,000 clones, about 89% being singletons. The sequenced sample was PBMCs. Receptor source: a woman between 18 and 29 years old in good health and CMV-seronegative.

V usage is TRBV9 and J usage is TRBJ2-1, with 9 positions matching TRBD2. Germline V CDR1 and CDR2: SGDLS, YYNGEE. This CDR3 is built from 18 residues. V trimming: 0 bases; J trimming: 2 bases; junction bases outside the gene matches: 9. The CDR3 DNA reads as TGTGCCAGCAGCGTAGGGGCGGCGGGGGGGCCGCCCTACAATGAGCAGTTCTTC. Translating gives CASSVGAAGGPPYNEQFF.

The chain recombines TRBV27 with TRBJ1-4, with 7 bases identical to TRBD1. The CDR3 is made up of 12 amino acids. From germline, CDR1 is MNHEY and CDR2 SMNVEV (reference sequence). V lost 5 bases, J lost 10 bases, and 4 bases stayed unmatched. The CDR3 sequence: CASSVYRGKLFF. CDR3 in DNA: TGTGCCAGCAGTGTCTACAGGGGAAAACTGTTTTTT.

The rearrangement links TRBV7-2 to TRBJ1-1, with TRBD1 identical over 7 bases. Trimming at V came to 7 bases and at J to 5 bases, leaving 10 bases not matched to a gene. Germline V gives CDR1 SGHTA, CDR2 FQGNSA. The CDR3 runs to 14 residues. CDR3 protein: CASNLVRGQTEAFF. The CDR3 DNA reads TGTGCCAGCAACCTGGTCCGGGGACAGACTGAAGCTTTCTTT.

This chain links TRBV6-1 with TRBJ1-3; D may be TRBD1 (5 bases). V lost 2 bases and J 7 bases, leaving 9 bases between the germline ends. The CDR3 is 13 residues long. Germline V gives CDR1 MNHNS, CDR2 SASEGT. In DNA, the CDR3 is TGTGCCAGCAGTGAAAATAGGGGTAACACCATATATTTT. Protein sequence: CASSENRGNTIYF.

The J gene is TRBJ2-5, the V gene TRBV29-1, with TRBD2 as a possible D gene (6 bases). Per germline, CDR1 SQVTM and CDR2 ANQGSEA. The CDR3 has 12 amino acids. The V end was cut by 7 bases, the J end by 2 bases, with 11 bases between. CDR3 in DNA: TGCAGCGCGGGGGACTTACAAGAGACCCAGTACTTC. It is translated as CSAGDLQETQYF. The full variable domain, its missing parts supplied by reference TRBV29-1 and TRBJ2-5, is SAVISQKPSRDICQRGTSLTIQCQVDSQVTMMFWYRQQPGQSLTLIATANQGSEATYESGFVIDKFPISRPNLTFSTLTVSNMSPEDSSIYLCSAGDLQETQYFGPGTRLLVL.

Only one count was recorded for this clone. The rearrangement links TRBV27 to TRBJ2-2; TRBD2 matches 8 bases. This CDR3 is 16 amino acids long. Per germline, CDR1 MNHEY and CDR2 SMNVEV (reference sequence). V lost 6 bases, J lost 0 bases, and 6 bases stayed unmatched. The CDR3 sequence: CASSTTSASNTGELFF. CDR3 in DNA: TGTGCCAGCAGCACGACTAGCGCGTCGAACACCGGGGAGCTGTTTTTT.

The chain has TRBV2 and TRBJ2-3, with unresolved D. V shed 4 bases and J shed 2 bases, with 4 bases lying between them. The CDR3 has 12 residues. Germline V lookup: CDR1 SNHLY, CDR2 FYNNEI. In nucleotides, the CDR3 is TGTGCCAGCAGTGCCTACACAGATACGCAGTATTTT. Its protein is CASSAYTDTQYF.

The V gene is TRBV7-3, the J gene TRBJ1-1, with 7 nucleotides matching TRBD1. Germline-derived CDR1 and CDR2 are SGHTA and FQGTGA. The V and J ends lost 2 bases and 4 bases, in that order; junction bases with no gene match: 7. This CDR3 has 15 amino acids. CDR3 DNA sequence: TGTGCCAGCAGCTTAGGAAGAGGGGGCGGCACTGAAGCTTTCTTT. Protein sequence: CASSLGRGGGTEAFF.

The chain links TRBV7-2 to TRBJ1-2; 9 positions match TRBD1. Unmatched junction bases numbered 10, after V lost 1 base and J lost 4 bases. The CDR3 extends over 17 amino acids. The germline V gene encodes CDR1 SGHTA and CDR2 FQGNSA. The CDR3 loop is CASSLDRTGAPIYGYTF. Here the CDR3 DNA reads TGTGCCAGCAGCTTAGACAGGACAGGGGCCCCTATCTATGGCTACACCTTC.

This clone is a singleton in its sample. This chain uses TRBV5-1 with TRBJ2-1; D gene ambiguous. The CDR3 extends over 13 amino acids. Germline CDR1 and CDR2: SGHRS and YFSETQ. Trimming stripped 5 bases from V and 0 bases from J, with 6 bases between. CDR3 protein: CASSYSSYNEQFF. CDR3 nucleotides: TGCGCCAGCAGTTATAGCTCCTACAATGAGCAGTTCTTC.

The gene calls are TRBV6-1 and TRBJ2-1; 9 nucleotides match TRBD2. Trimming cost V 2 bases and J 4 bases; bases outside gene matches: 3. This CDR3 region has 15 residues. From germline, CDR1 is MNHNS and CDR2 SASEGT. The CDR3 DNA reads TGTGCCAGCAGTGAACTAGCGGGGACTTACAATGAGCAGTTCTTC. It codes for CASSELAGTYNEQFF.

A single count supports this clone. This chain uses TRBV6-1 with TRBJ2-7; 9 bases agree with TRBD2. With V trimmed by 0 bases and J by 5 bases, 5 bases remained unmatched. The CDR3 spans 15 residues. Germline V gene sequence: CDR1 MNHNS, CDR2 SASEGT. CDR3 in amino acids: CASSEAAGGPNEQYF. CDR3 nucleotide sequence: TGTGCCAGCAGTGAAGCGGCGGGGGGGCCGAACGAGCAGTACTTC.

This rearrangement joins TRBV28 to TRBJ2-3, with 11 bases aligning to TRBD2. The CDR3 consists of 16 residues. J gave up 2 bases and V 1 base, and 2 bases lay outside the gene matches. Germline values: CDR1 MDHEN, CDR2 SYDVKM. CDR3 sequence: CASSLLGLAATDTQYF. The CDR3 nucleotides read TGTGCCAGCAGTTTATTGGGACTAGCGGCCACAGATACGCAGTATTTT. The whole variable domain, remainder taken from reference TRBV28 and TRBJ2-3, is DVKVTQSSRYLVKRTGEKVFLECVQDMDHENMFWYRQDPGLGLRLIYFSYDVKMKEKGDIPEGYSVSREKKERFSLILESASTNQTSMYLCASSLLGLAATDTQYFGPGTRLTVL.

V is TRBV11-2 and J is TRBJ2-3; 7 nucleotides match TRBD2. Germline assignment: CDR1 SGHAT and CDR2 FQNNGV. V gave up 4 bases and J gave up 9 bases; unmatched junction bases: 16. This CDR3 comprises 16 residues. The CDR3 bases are TGTGCCAGCAGCTCTAAACCGACTAGCCTAAGAGACACGCAGTATTTT. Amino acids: CASSSKPTSLRDTQYF.

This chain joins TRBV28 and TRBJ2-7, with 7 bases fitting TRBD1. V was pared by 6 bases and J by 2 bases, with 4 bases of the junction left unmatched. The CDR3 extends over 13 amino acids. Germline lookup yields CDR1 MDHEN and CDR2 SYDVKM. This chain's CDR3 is CASRPGQTYEQYF. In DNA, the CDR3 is TGTGCCAGCAGACCGGGACAGACCTACGAGCAGTACTTC.

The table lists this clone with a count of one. The CDR3 DNA sequence: TGTGCCAGCAGCTTTAAACAGGGGAGCTCTGGAAACACCATATATTTT. Translated: CASSFKQGSSGNTIYF. The rearrangement joins TRBV7-2 to TRBJ1-3; 7 bases align to TRBD1. This CDR3 region has 16 residues. Germline loops: CDR1 SGHTA, CDR2 FQGNSA. V gave up 3 bases and J gave up 0 bases; unmatched junction bases: 5.

CDR3 DNA: TGTGCCAGCAGCGACCTTCAGGGGGCGATTGAAGCTTTCTTT. Amino acid sequence: CASSDLQGAIEAFF. The genes are TRBV7-2 and TRBJ1-1; 8 bases fit TRBD1. The J segment lost 7 bases and the V segment lost 5 bases, leaving 9 bases of the junction unmatched. The V gene's germline CDR1 is SGHTA and CDR2 FQGNSA. The CDR3 extends over 14 amino acids. Drawing the rest from reference TRBV7-2 and TRBJ1-1, the complete variable domain is GAGVSQSPSNKVTEKGKDVELRCDPISGHTALYWYRQSLGQGLEFLIYFQGNSAPDKSGLPSDRFSAERTGGSVSTLTIQRTQQEDSAVYLCASSDLQGAIEAFFGQGTRLTVV.

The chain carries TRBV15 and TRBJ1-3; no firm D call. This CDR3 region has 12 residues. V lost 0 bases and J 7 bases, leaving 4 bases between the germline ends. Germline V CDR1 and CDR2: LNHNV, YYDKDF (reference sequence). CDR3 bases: TGTGCCACCAGCAGAGATCGGAACACCATATATTTT. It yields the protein CATSRDRNTIYF.

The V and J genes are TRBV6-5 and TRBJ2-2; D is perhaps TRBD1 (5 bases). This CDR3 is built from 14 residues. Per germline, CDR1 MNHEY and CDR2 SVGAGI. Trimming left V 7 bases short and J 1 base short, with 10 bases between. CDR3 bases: TGTGCCAGCACCCGAACAGGGAACACCGGGGAGCTGTTTTTT. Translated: CASTRTGNTGELFF.

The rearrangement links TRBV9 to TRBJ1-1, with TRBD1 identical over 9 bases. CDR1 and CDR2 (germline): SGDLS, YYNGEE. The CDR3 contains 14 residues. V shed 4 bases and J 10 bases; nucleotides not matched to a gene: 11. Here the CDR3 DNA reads TGTGCCAGCAGCCGTCTAACCCAGACAGGGGGAGCTTTCTTT. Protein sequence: CASSRLTQTGGAFF.

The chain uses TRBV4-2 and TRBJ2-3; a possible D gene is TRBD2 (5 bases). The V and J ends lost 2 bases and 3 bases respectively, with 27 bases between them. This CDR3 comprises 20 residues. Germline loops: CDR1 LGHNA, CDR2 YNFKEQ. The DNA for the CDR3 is TGTGCCAGCAGCCAACCAACGGGTGGCATCGCGGGCGGCCCGACAGATACGCAGTATTTT. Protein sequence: CASSQPTGGIAGGPTDTQYF.